The 30 T cell receptor beta chains presented below share a single source sample, sequenced in a study of shared clonotypes between healthy human individuals. Generated by immunoSEQ multiplex PCR, the TCRdb table keeps only in-frame clones and is missing some. The data contain hundreds of thousands of clones, about 80% of them singletons. The source material was PBMCs. All receptors come from a woman between 40 and 55 years old in good health. Some clones in this sample may be carry-over from other donors' samples.

The V call is TRBV7-9, the J call TRBJ2-1; 8 bases align to TRBD1. The trim removed 5 bases at V and 0 bases at J, leaving 6 bases unmatched. Germline CDR1 is SEHNR and CDR2 is FQNEAQ (reference sequence). CDR3 length: 16 amino acids. CDR3 sequence (DNA): TGTGCCAGCAGCCCAGGACAGGGAGGCTCCTACAATGAGCAGTTCTTC. Its translation is CASSPGQGGSYNEQFF. The full variable domain, with the rest looked up from reference TRBV7-9 and TRBJ2-1, is DTGVSQNPRHKITKRGQNVTFRCDPISEHNRLYWYRQTLGQGPEFLTYFQNEAQLEKSRLLSDRFSAERPKGSFSTLEIQRTEQGDSAMYLCASSPGQGGSYNEQFFGPGTRLTVL.

The chain joins TRBV5-6 to TRBJ2-6, with 8 positions matching TRBD1. V lost 2 bases to trimming and J lost 0 bases; unmatched junction nucleotides: 4. CDR1 is SGHDT, CDR2 YYEEEE, per germline. This CDR3 has 17 residues. The CDR3 nucleotides are TGTGCCAGCAGCTTTACAGGGGGAAGCTCTGGGGCCAACGTCCTGACTTTC. Protein: CASSFTGGSSGANVLTF.

The chain links TRBV4-3 to TRBJ1-2; 8 bases match TRBD1. Germline V gene lookup returns CDR1 LGHNA and CDR2 YSLEER. With V trimmed by 0 bases and J by 9 bases, 9 bases remained unmatched. This CDR3 has 15 amino acids. As DNA, the CDR3 is TGCGCCAGCAGCCAAGAATGGGACAGGATCGATAGCTACACCTTC. Residues: CASSQEWDRIDSYTF.

This clone was recorded many times. This chain joins TRBV28 and TRBJ2-2, with 11 nucleotides matching TRBD1. Trimming cost V 5 bases and J 6 bases; bases outside gene matches: 5. CDR1 MDHEN and CDR2 SYDVKM come from the germline V gene. The CDR3 loop spans 15 amino acids. This CDR3 is CASSRGTGGAGELFF. As DNA, the CDR3 is TGTGCCAGCAGTCGCGGGACAGGGGGTGCCGGGGAGCTGTTTTTT.

Concerning this clone itself: Since a far larger clone is one base different, this is likely a read error. In the same sample, other DNA sequences code for this CDR3. The V gene is TRBV20-1, the J gene TRBJ1-1, with a weak D call TRBD1 (5 bases). This CDR3 comprises 8 residues. Germline loops: CDR1 DFQATT, CDR2 SNEGSKA (reference sequence). The CDR3 DNA reads TGTAGTGCGGGGGGAGCTTTCTTT. Translation: CSAGGAFF.

The CDR3 sequence: CAWIGRGSRPTNEKLFF. CDR3 coding DNA: TGTGCCTGGATCGGACGGGGCAGTCGGCCAACTAATGAAAAACTGTTTTTT. The rearrangement joins TRBV30 to TRBJ1-4, with TRBD1 as a possible D gene (5 bases). This CDR3 has 17 residues. V lost 4 bases and J lost 0, with 18 bases in between. The germline gives CDR1 GTSNPN, CDR2 SVGIG (reference sequence).

V is TRBV5-1 and J is TRBJ2-5, with TRBD2 matching 14 bases. Gene TRBJ2-7 matches the end of the DNA better, so the J call may be wrong. Germline V lookup: CDR1 SGHRS, CDR2 YFSETQ. This CDR3 has 17 amino acids. The chain's CDR3 is CASSPGLAGGLAFEQYF. The CDR3 bases are TGCGCCAGCAGCCCTGGACTAGCGGGAGGACTGGCCTTCGAGCAGTACTTC.

This clone was detected only once. V gene TRBV2 combines with J gene TRBJ2-7, with D perhaps matching TRBD1 (5 bases). Germline V lookup: CDR1 SNHLY, CDR2 FYNNEI. The CDR3 length is 15 residues. Trimming left V 4 bases short and J 2 bases short, with 15 bases between. The DNA for the CDR3 is TGTGCCAGCAGTGTGGGCAGGGCCTTAGCCTACGAGCAGTACTTC. Its translation: CASSVGRALAYEQYF. Full variable domain (remainder filled in from reference TRBV2 and TRBJ2-7): EPEVTQTPSHQVTQMGQEVILRCVPISNHLYFYWYRQILGQKVEFLVSFYNNEISEKSEIFDDQFSVERPDGSNFTLKIRSTKLEDSAMYFCASSVGRALAYEQYFGPGTRLTVT.

The V and J genes are TRBV14 and TRBJ2-1, with D uncertain. The CDR3 runs 13 residues. V dropped 0 bases and J dropped 4 bases, with 4 bases sitting between them. Germline V gives CDR1 SGHDN, CDR2 FVKESK. The CDR3 region is CASSQELYNEQFF. Here the CDR3 DNA reads TGTGCCAGCAGCCAAGAACTATACAATGAGCAGTTCTTC.

The genes are TRBV5-6 and TRBJ1-1, with 9 bases matching TRBD1. The CDR3 totals 18 residues. J was trimmed by 2 bases and V by 4 bases; bases with no gene match: 15. Germline V lookup: CDR1 SGHDT, CDR2 YYEEEE. CDR3 sequence reads: CASSGGGTGTIYNTEAFF. The CDR3 coding sequence is TGTGCCAGCAGCGGAGGGGGGACAGGGACTATTTATAACACTGAAGCTTTCTTT.

The chain combines TRBV28 with TRBJ2-7; TRBD2 matches 8 bases. The junction had 8 bases not matched to a gene; V was cut back by 2 bases and J by 2 bases. The germline gives CDR1 MDHEN, CDR2 SYDVKM. CDR3 length: 16 amino acids. The CDR3 bases are TGTGCCAGCAGTTTACCCGGGGCTAGCGGGCCCTACGAGCAGTACTTC. The encoded protein is CASSLPGASGPYEQYF.

This chain joins TRBV5-1 and TRBJ2-7; 9 positions agree with TRBD2. After removal of 0 bases from V and 2 bases from J, the junction contained 3 bases not matched to a gene. This CDR3 spans 15 amino acids. Germline CDR1 reads SGHRS; CDR2 reads YFSETQ. Here the CDR3 reads CASSLDPSGAYEQYF. The CDR3 nucleotides read TGCGCCAGCAGCTTGGACCCTAGCGGGGCCTACGAGCAGTACTTC. Together with reference TRBV5-1 and TRBJ2-7, the CDR3 gives the full variable domain: KAGVTQTPRYLIKTRGQQVTLSCSPISGHRSVSWYQQTPGQGLQFLFEYFSETQRNKGNFPGRFSGRQFSNSRSEMNVSTLELGDSALYLCASSLDPSGAYEQYFGPGTRLTVT.

The chain links TRBV6-6 to TRBJ2-7; tentatively, D is TRBD1 (6 bases). The germline V and J ends were trimmed by 1 base and 7 bases, with 11 bases remaining between them. Germline loops: CDR1 MNHNY, CDR2 SVGAGI (reference sequence). This CDR3 contains 13 residues. This chain's CDR3 is CASSYLTGWEQYF. The CDR3 DNA reads TGTGCCAGCAGTTACTTAACAGGGTGGGAGCAGTACTTC.

The chain joins TRBV5-5 to TRBJ1-2, with 7 bases lining up with TRBD1. The CDR3 has 15 residues. CDR1 is SGHKS, CDR2 YYEKEE, per germline (reference sequence). After removal of 0 bases from V and 2 bases from J, the junction contained 4 bases not matched to a gene. CDR3 sequence reads: CASSLAAGGNYGYTF. DNA for the CDR3: TGTGCCAGCAGCTTGGCGGCAGGGGGGAACTATGGCTACACCTTC. The whole variable domain, remainder taken from reference TRBV5-5 and TRBJ1-2, is DAGVTQSPTHLIKTRGQQVTLRCSPISGHKSVSWYQQVLGQGPQFIFQYYEKEERGRGNFPDRFSARQFPNYSSELNVNALLLGDSALYLCASSLAAGGNYGYTFGSGTRLTVV.

This rearrangement joins TRBV9 to TRBJ1-1, with D unclear. V dropped 4 bases and J dropped 1 base, with 8 bases sitting between them. The CDR3 extends over 13 amino acids. CDR1 SGDLS and CDR2 YYNGEE come from the germline V gene. Written as DNA, the CDR3 is TGTGCCAGCAGCACACAGCGGAACACTGAAGCTTTCTTT. As protein: CASSTQRNTEAFF.

The V and J genes are TRBV19 and TRBJ1-5; D remains ambiguous. The V gene's germline CDR1 is LNHDA and CDR2 SQIVND (reference sequence). The CDR3 loop spans 14 amino acids. V dropped 3 bases and J dropped 3 bases, with 9 bases sitting between them. This CDR3 reads CASSIPGPNQPQHF. The CDR3 DNA follows: TGTGCCAGTAGTATCCCCGGACCCAATCAGCCCCAGCATTTT.

This chain connects TRBV5-4 to TRBJ2-7; the D gene is possibly TRBD1 (6 bases). Germline V CDR1 and CDR2: SGHNT, YYREEE (reference sequence). The length of the CDR3 is 16 residues. V was trimmed by 3 bases and J by 0 bases, leaving 16 bases between them. The CDR3 here is CASSSYGTLISYEQYF. The CDR3 nucleotides are TGTGCCAGCAGCTCTTACGGGACACTCATCTCCTACGAGCAGTACTTC.

With regard to this clone: A far more abundant clone sits one base away, making this likely a read error. The chain has TRBV29-1 and TRBJ1-1; D is perhaps TRBD1 (6 bases). Germline V gives CDR1 SQVTM, CDR2 ANQGSEA. V was cut by 3 bases and J by 5 bases, with 10 bases left in between. The CDR3 loop spans 12 amino acids. The chain's CDR3 is CSVDKGGTEAFF. The CDR3 region has the DNA TGCAGCGTTGATAAGGGGGGAACTGAAGCTTTCTTT.

V gene TRBV5-6 combines with J gene TRBJ2-2; perhaps TRBD1 as D (5 bases). The germline gives CDR1 SGHDT, CDR2 YYEEEE. The CDR3 is made up of 16 amino acids. Trimming took 0 bases from V and 3 from J, leaving 12 bases between them. CDR3 sequence (DNA): TGTGCCAGCAGCTTGGTGGGGCGTAGTTACACCGGGGAGCTGTTTTTT. Protein sequence: CASSLVGRSYTGELFF. Together with reference TRBV5-6 and TRBJ2-2, the CDR3 gives the full variable domain: DAGVTQSPTHLIKTRGQQVTLRCSPKSGHDTVSWYQQALGQGPQFIFQYYEEEERQRGNFPDRFSGHQFPNYSSELNVNALLLGDSALYLCASSLVGRSYTGELFFGEGSRLTVL.

The chain couples TRBV6-4 to TRBJ2-1, with D uncertain. Trimming pared 5 bases from V and 2 bases from J, leaving 10 bases between. Germline values: CDR1 MRHNA, CDR2 SNTAGT. The CDR3 length is 14 residues. The CDR3 sequence is CASSPHLAYNEQFF. The CDR3 DNA is TGTGCCAGCAGTCCTCATCTGGCCTACAATGAGCAGTTCTTC.

The CDR3 region is CAISDSQGAAFRKETQYF. As DNA, the CDR3 is TGTGCCATCAGTGATTCACAGGGGGCCGCATTTAGAAAAGAGACCCAGTACTTC. The chain combines TRBV10-3 with TRBJ2-5, with 9 bases lining up with TRBD1. The J segment lost 3 bases and the V segment lost 3 bases, leaving 14 bases of the junction unmatched. The CDR3 sequence is 18 residues long. Germline lookup yields CDR1 ENHRY and CDR2 SYGVKD.

The chain combines TRBV6-4 with TRBJ2-2, with a possible D match to TRBD2 (5 bases). V shed 0 bases and J shed 6 bases, with 11 bases lying between them. CDR3 length: 15 residues. Germline V gives CDR1 MRHNA, CDR2 SNTAGT. The CDR3 sequence: CASSDSSRTAGELFF. CDR3 coding DNA: TGTGCCAGCAGTGACTCGTCAAGGACTGCCGGGGAGCTGTTTTTT.

The chain uses TRBV7-8 and TRBJ2-5; TRBD2 matches at 9 bases. The J call could be wrong; TRBJ2-7 is a better fit for the DNA end. This CDR3 has 14 amino acids. Germline CDR1 SGHVS, CDR2 FQNEAQ. CDR3: CASSRGRASYEQYF. The CDR3 nucleotides read TGTGCCAGCAGCCGCGGGAGGGCCTCCTACGAGCAGTACTTC.

This clone was found many times. The chain carries TRBV27 and TRBJ1-1; D is unclear. The CDR3 spans 13 residues. Trimming removed 6 bases from V and 4 bases from J, with 12 bases in between. Germline loops: CDR1 MNHEY, CDR2 SMNVEV (reference sequence). The CDR3, as DNA: TGTGCCAGCAGACCCCCTTGGGGCACTGAAGCTTTCTTT. Its protein is CASRPPWGTEAFF.

The chain is built from TRBV28 and TRBJ1-1; TRBD1 matches at 7 bases. Germline CDR1 is MDHEN and CDR2 is SYDVKM. CDR3 length equals 20 residues. Losses at the gene ends were 5 bases for V and 1 base for J; bases not matched to a gene: 22. The CDR3 here is CASSPRRPIGPGGENTEAFF. In nucleotides, the CDR3 is TGTGCCAGCAGTCCCCGTCGACCTATAGGACCAGGGGGTGAGAACACTGAAGCTTTCTTT.

The chain couples TRBV27 to TRBJ2-5; a possible D gene is TRBD1 (6 bases). Germline assignment: CDR1 MNHEY and CDR2 SMNVEV (reference sequence). With 5 bases removed from V and 0 bases from J, the gap between germline ends came to 16 bases. This CDR3 region has 16 residues. The CDR3 region has the DNA TGTGCCAGCAGTCAGCCGGGACATCCGTACCAAGAGACCCAGTACTTC. This sequence encodes CASSQPGHPYQETQYF.

This CDR3 is CASSPPGLAGIGELFF. The CDR3 nucleotides are TGTGCCAGCAGCCCGCCGGGACTAGCGGGAATCGGGGAGCTGTTTTTT. The chain links TRBV7-9 to TRBJ2-2; 13 nucleotides align to TRBD2. Unmatched junction bases numbered 7, after V lost 5 bases and J lost 7 bases. Per germline, CDR1 SEHNR and CDR2 FQNEAQ (reference sequence). The CDR3 is 16 residues long.

CDR3 residues: CASSSLSRRVVYEQYF. In DNA, the CDR3 is TGTGCCAGCAGTTCATTGAGTCGTCGGGTGGTCTACGAGCAGTACTTC. This sequence joins TRBV28 and TRBJ2-7, with D uncertain. CDR1 MDHEN and CDR2 SYDVKM come from the germline V gene. The CDR3 covers 16 residues. Between the trimmed V and J ends, which lost 4 bases and 3 bases, there was a span of 19 bases.

This clone showed up just a few times. V and J are TRBV18 and TRBJ2-7; D perhaps matches TRBD2 (5 bases). CDR1 is KGHSH and CDR2 is LQKENI in the germline V gene. Trimming left V 2 bases short and J 5 bases short, with 16 bases between. The CDR3 is made up of 15 amino acids. The CDR3 spells CASSPKAGESHEQYF. The DNA of the CDR3 is TGTGCCAGCTCACCAAAGGCGGGCGAGTCCCACGAGCAGTACTTC.

The J gene is TRBJ2-4, the V gene TRBV7-9; no clear D. Between the trimmed V and J ends, which lost 5 bases and 1 base, there was a span of 15 bases. CDR3 length: 16 amino acids. Germline lookup yields CDR1 SEHNR and CDR2 FQNEAQ (reference sequence). CDR3 coding DNA: TGTGCCAGCAGCCTTCACACCGATGTGGCCAAAAACATTCAGTACTTC. Amino acid sequence: CASSLHTDVAKNIQYF.